Listed here are 9 T cell receptor beta chains from one sample, sequenced in a study of human T cells and chemical hapten exposure. Time point meaning: pre-sensitization, week 0. Treatment of the sample: therapeutic diphenylcyclopropenone sensitization with weekly scalp DPC. TCRdb redid the calling of the RACE reads with MiXCR, one entry per CDR3 protein. The table records approximately 370,000 distinct CDR3 sequences, around 5.5% of them present only once. This specimen was whole blood, taken in connection with sensitization to the hapten diphenylcyclopropenone (DPC). All receptors come from a woman in her late teens or twenties with alopecia areata. Some clones in this sample may be carry-over from other donors' samples.

This clonotype was detected ten times or more. The rearrangement joins TRBV5-1 to TRBJ2-3, with a tentative D call TRBD2 (5 bases). The CDR3 length is 13 residues. CDR1 and CDR2 from the germline V gene are SGHRS and YFSETQ. Trimming took off 5 bases at V and 10 bases at J, with 17 bases between the two ends. The CDR3 nucleotides are TGCGCCAGCAGTAGGACGGAGGTCGGAGCGCAGTATTTT. Translating gives CASSRTEVGAQYF.

The sample holds a few counts of this clonotype. CDR3 bases: TGTGCCAGCTCACCGGTCGGGATCTCCGAAGCTTTCTTT. Amino acid sequence: CASSPVGISEAFF. The rearrangement uses TRBV18 and TRBJ1-1; D not certain. CDR3 size: 13 residues. The V gene's germline CDR1 is KGHSH and CDR2 LQKENI. V lost 3 bases and J lost 8, with 13 bases in between.

Worth noting for this clonotype: A much larger clone is a single base away; this may be a read error. The V call is TRBV3-1, the J call TRBJ1-6; no reliable D call. Germline V lookup: CDR1 LGHDT, CDR2 YNNKEL (reference sequence). The CDR3 length is 13 residues. Trimming stripped 6 bases from V and 5 bases from J, with 8 bases between. The CDR3 DNA reads TGTGCCAGCAGGGCGGAAGATAATTCACCCCTCCACTTT. Translation gives CASRAEDNSPLHF. The variable domain in full, completed from reference TRBV3-1 and TRBJ1-6, reads DTAVSQTPKYLVTQMGNDKSIKCEQNLGHDTMYWYKQDSKKFLKIMFSYNNKELIINETVPNRFSPKSPDKAHLNLHINSLELGDSAVYFCASRAEDNSPLHFGNGTRLTVT.

This clonotype was found a few times. V gene TRBV4-3 combines with J gene TRBJ2-6; D unclear. Germline values: CDR1 LGHNA, CDR2 YSLEER. The CDR3 totals 16 residues. V was shortened by 0 bases and J by 0 bases, with 6 bases between the two germline ends. This CDR3 is CASSQDSTSGANVLTF. CDR3 sequence (DNA): TGCGCCAGCAGCCAAGATTCCACCTCTGGGGCCAACGTCCTGACTTTC.

V usage is TRBV5-1 and J usage is TRBJ1-4, with 9 positions matching TRBD1. V was pared by 0 bases and J by 5 bases, with 2 bases of the junction left unmatched. Germline-derived CDR1 and CDR2 are SGHRS and YFSETQ. The CDR3 runs 15 residues. CDR3 region: CASSLEGTGNEKLFF. The CDR3 DNA sequence: TGCGCCAGCAGCTTGGAGGGGACAGGGAATGAAAAACTGTTTTTT.

This clonotype has just a few counts. The genes are TRBV25-1 and TRBJ2-7; TRBD1 might be the D (6 bases). Per the germline V gene, CDR1 is MGHDK and CDR2 is SYGVNS. The CDR3 covers 15 residues. Trimming shortened V by 4 bases and J by 0 bases, and 13 bases separated the two germline ends. The CDR3 coding sequence is TGTGCCAGCAGTGGCCCGACAGGCCTCTCCTACGAGCAGTACTTC. Translating gives CASSGPTGLSYEQYF.

This chain uses TRBV24-1 with TRBJ2-1, with 8 nucleotides matching TRBD1. The ends lost 5 bases at V and 7 bases at J; junction bases unmatched: 12. CDR3 length equals 16 residues. CDR1 is KGHDR and CDR2 is SFDVKD in the germline V gene. CDR3: CATSGVIQGGMNEQFF. The CDR3 region has the DNA TGTGCCACCAGTGGTGTCATACAGGGGGGAATGAATGAGCAGTTCTTC.

The sample holds many counts of this clonotype. V gene TRBV9 combines with J gene TRBJ2-7, with D perhaps TRBD2 (6 bases). The ends were cut back, 0 bases at V and 10 bases at J, with 17 bases in the middle. Germline V gene sequence: CDR1 SGDLS, CDR2 YYNGEE. This CDR3 has 14 residues. Here the CDR3 DNA reads TGTGCCAGCAGCGTAGAGGGGACTCCTCAAGTCCAGTACTTC. This sequence encodes CASSVEGTPQVQYF.

This clonotype occurred a few times. The chain carries TRBV5-6 and TRBJ1-2; maybe TRBD1 (5 bases). V lost 10 bases and J 0 bases, leaving 16 bases between the germline ends. There are 14 residues in the CDR3. In germline, CDR1 is SGHDT, CDR2 YYEEEE. CDR3 protein: CASSRGASNYGYTF. CDR3 DNA sequence: TGTGCCTCCTCGCGAGGGGCATCTAACTATGGCTACACCTTC.